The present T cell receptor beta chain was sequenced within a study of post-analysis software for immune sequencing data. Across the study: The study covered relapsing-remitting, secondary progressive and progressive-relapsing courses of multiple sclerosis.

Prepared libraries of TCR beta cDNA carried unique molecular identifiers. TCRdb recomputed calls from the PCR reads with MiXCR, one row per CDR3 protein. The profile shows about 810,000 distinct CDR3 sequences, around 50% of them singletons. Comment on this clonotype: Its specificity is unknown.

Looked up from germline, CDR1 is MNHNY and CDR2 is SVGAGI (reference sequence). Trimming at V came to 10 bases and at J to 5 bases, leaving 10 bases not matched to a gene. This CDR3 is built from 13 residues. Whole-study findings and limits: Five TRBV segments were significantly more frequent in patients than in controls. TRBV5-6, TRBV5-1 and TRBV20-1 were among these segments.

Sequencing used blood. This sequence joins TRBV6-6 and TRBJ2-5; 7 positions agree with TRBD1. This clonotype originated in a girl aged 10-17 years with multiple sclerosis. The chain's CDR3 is CANALTGRETQYF. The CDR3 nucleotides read TGTGCCAACGCTCTGACAGGGCGGGAGACCCAGTACTTC.